A single sample gave rise to the 25 T cell receptor beta chains below, sequenced in a study of response to subunit inactivated influenza vaccine. TCRdb ran MiXCR on the RT-PCR reads and lists one entry per CDR3 protein. Of about 570,000 distinct CDR3 sequences in the sample, approximately 10% were seen once. The sample was also linked to a second study, of T cells expressing NK-cell markers. As that report states: Synthesis of TCR beta cDNA relied on 5'RACE template switching carrying UMIs.

Specimen: PBMCs from blood, collected on the day of vaccination. Every receptor here comes from a man in his fifties or sixties who received an inactivated influenza vaccine.

This clonotype came up a few times. The V gene is TRBV12-3 or TRBV12-4, the J gene TRBJ1-2; no firm D call. The CDR3 sequence is 13 residues long. The V end lost 2 bases, the J end lost 5 bases, and 9 bases lay between the germline ends. The CDR3 DNA reads as TGTGCCAGCAGTTTATTCCAGACGTATGGCTACACCTTC. Its translation is CASSLFQTYGYTF.

This clonotype was seen a few times. The chain combines TRBV4-3 with TRBJ2-1, with a tentative D call TRBD1 (6 bases). V was trimmed by 3 bases and J by 5 bases, leaving 17 bases between them. The CDR3 spans 16 residues. Per germline, CDR1 LGHNA and CDR2 YSLEER. The CDR3 sequence is CASSQGRGLKNNEQFF. The DNA for the CDR3 is TGCGCCAGCAGCCAGGGCAGGGGCCTGAAAAACAATGAGCAGTTCTTC.

The chain joins TRBV19 to TRBJ2-7, with no clear D. Germline CDR1 is LNHDA and CDR2 is SQIVND (reference sequence). Deletions cut 8 bases from V and 3 bases from J, with 14 bases between. This CDR3 is 13 amino acids long. CDR3 region: CASSTNGLYEQYF. DNA of the CDR3: TGTGCCAGTTCCACGAACGGGCTCTACGAGCAGTACTTC. Combining the CDR3 with reference TRBV19 and TRBJ2-7 gives the whole variable domain DGGITQSPKYLFRKEGQNVTLSCEQNLNHDAMYWYRQDPGQGLRLIYYSQIVNDFQKGDIAEGYSVSREKKESFPLTVTSAQKNPTAFYLCASSTNGLYEQYFGPGTRLTVT.

This chain links TRBV6-2 or TRBV6-3 with TRBJ1-1; 10 nucleotides match TRBD1. V was clipped by 6 bases and J by 6 bases; unmatched bases: 4. The CDR3 runs 13 residues. Germline assignment: CDR1 MNHEY and CDR2 SVGEGT. The CDR3 reads CASRDRGMAEAFF. The CDR3 DNA reads as TGTGCCAGCAGGGACAGGGGGATGGCTGAAGCTTTCTTT.

In its sample, this clonotype was seen many times. This chain connects TRBV9 to TRBJ2-2, with D maybe TRBD2 (6 bases). Per germline, CDR1 SGDLS and CDR2 YYNGEE. Trimming shortened V by 3 bases and J by 7 bases, and 19 bases separated the two germline ends. This CDR3 is 16 amino acids long. The CDR3 nucleotides read TGTGCCAGCAGCGCGGACGGGACTCTCAACGTCGGGGAGCTGTTTTTT. Translated, it gives CASSADGTLNVGELFF.

This rearrangement joins TRBV20-1 to TRBJ2-1, with TRBD2 identical over 10 bases. Germline CDR1 and CDR2: DFQATT and SNEGSKA (reference sequence). CDR3 length: 17 residues. Trimming cost V 5 bases and J 7 bases; bases outside gene matches: 17. In DNA form, the CDR3 reads TGCAGTGCTTCCGACCGGCCTAGCGGGAGCTCTGTAAATGAGCAGTTCTTC. Its protein product is CSASDRPSGSSVNEQFF.

This sequence joins TRBV7-2 and TRBJ2-2, with TRBD2 matching over 11 bases. This CDR3 is 17 amino acids long. CDR1 and CDR2 (germline): SGHTA, FQGNSA. The ends lost 4 bases at V and 7 bases at J; junction bases unmatched: 11. CDR3 coding DNA: TGTGCCAGCAGCTCGACCCTGACTAGCGGGAATATCGGGGAGCTGTTTTTT. Its translation is CASSSTLTSGNIGELFF.

This clonotype was seen more than once but under ten times. J is TRBJ2-3 and V is TRBV7-9; a weak D match, TRBD2 (5 bases). Trimming pared 11 bases from V and 4 bases from J, leaving 19 bases between. The CDR3 is made up of 14 amino acids. Germline loops: CDR1 SEHNR, CDR2 FQNEAQ (reference sequence). CDR3 DNA: TGTGCCGGAGGTGGGGAATCCCAACCAGATACGCAGTATTTT. Encoded protein: CAGGGESQPDTQYF.

This clonotype was detected ten times or more. This chain links TRBV12-3 or TRBV12-4 with TRBJ2-7; D call uncertain. Between the trimmed V and J ends, which lost 4 bases and 7 bases, there was a span of 11 bases. The CDR3 spans 12 residues. The CDR3 here is CASSSTVLEQYF. The CDR3 coding sequence is TGTGCCAGCAGTTCCACCGTCCTTGAGCAGTACTTC.

CDR3 bases: TGTGCCAGCAGCCAATCGGGACTGCACTTGGGCTACGAGCAGTACTTC. It codes for CASSQSGLHLGYEQYF. This chain joins TRBV3-1 and TRBJ2-7; a weak D match, TRBD2 (6 bases). The CDR3 loop spans 16 amino acids. Germline CDR1 LGHDT, CDR2 YNNKEL (reference sequence). Trimming removed 2 bases from V and 3 bases from J, with 17 bases in between.

This chain connects TRBV5-1 to TRBJ2-1; possible D gene TRBD1, 7 bases. Trimming removed 4 bases at V and 3 bases at J, with 20 bases between. CDR1 is SGHRS, CDR2 YFSETQ, per germline. The CDR3 loop spans 17 amino acids. CDR3 loop: CASSPGGGTEFYNEQFF. CDR3 DNA sequence: TGCGCCAGCAGCCCTGGAGGGGGGACAGAATTCTACAATGAGCAGTTCTTC.

The rearrangement uses TRBV9 and TRBJ1-2; tentative D call: TRBD1 (5 bases). The ends were cut back, 1 base at V and 0 bases at J, with 13 bases in the middle. The CDR3 spans 16 residues. Germline values: CDR1 SGDLS, CDR2 YYNGEE. The CDR3 sequence is CASSVFRDGANYGYTF. In nucleotides, the CDR3 is TGTGCCAGCAGCGTATTTAGGGACGGAGCTAACTATGGCTACACCTTC.

The DNA of the CDR3 is TGTGCCAGCAGCGTACGAGTCGTGGGGGATACGCAGTATTTT. As protein: CASSVRVVGDTQYF. The chain links TRBV9 to TRBJ2-3, with D hard to call. This CDR3 is 14 amino acids long. V shed 1 base and J shed 6 bases, with 12 bases lying between them. Germline V lookup: CDR1 SGDLS, CDR2 YYNGEE.

This clonotype was detected only a few times. The chain employs TRBV3-1 and TRBJ2-7; possibly TRBD2 for D (6 bases). CDR3 length: 17 residues. From germline, CDR1 is LGHDT and CDR2 YNNKEL (reference sequence). Trimming stripped 1 base from V and 2 bases from J, with 18 bases between. The CDR3 DNA follows: TGTGCCAGCAGCCAAGGTTCGGCGCAGCGGGTCGCCTACGAGCAGTACTTC. It yields the protein CASSQGSAQRVAYEQYF.

The chain couples TRBV5-6 to TRBJ2-5; TRBD2 might be the D (5 bases). This CDR3 comprises 14 residues. Trimming removed 0 bases from V and 7 bases from J, with 13 bases in between. Germline V gives CDR1 SGHDT, CDR2 YYEEEE. The CDR3 bases are TGTGCCAGCAGCTTGGAGTTCGGCCGGGGGACCCAGTACTTC. This translates into CASSLEFGRGTQYF.

A few counts support this clonotype. The chain employs TRBV7-9 and TRBJ1-5; 7 bases are a match to TRBD1. This CDR3 is built from 14 residues. V lost 3 bases to trimming and J lost 5 bases; unmatched junction nucleotides: 4. CDR1 and CDR2 (germline): SEHNR, FQNEAQ (reference sequence). The CDR3 is CASSFQGEDQPQHF. The CDR3 DNA follows: TGTGCCAGCAGCTTTCAGGGGGAAGATCAGCCCCAGCATTTT.

The chain combines TRBV7-8 with TRBJ2-1, with D tentatively TRBD2 (6 bases). The V gene's germline CDR1 is SGHVS and CDR2 FQNEAQ. The CDR3 is 19 residues long. V lost 4 bases to trimming and J lost 6 bases, with 28 bases between them. This CDR3 is CASSSHRLFAGRVTNEQFF. The CDR3 DNA reads TGTGCCAGCAGCTCACATAGATTATTCGCGGGAAGGGTCACCAATGAGCAGTTCTTC.

The V gene is TRBV6-5, the J gene TRBJ2-5; D remains unclear. The CDR3 extends over 14 amino acids. Trimming cost V 0 bases and J 5 bases, with 10 bases left between them. The germline V gene encodes CDR1 MNHEY and CDR2 SVGAGI. DNA for the CDR3: TGTGCCAGCAGTTACTCGCGCGGTTCGGAGACCCAGTACTTC. Translation gives CASSYSRGSETQYF.

The rearrangement uses TRBV10-3 and TRBJ1-2, with 9 bases identical to TRBD1. After removal of 7 bases from V and 3 bases from J, the junction contained 6 bases not matched to a gene. This CDR3 has 14 amino acids. Germline values: CDR1 ENHRY, CDR2 SYGVKD. This CDR3 reads CAIKPGQGHYGYTF. CDR3 nucleotides: TGTGCCATCAAGCCGGGACAGGGCCACTATGGCTACACCTTC.

This clonotype was counted a few times. The CDR3 nucleotides are TGCGCCAGCAGCCAAGAGGGACAGAACACAGATACGCAGTATTTT. This encodes CASSQEGQNTDTQYF. The chain recombines TRBV4-3 with TRBJ2-3; TRBD1 agrees at 7 bases. V was pared by 0 bases and J by 2 bases, with 2 bases of the junction left unmatched. This CDR3 has 15 residues. Germline values: CDR1 LGHNA, CDR2 YSLEER.

The rearrangement joins TRBV25-1 to TRBJ2-3; possibly TRBD2 for D (7 bases). Trimming left V 1 base short and J 4 bases short, with 15 bases between. The length of the CDR3 is 16 residues. Looked up from germline, CDR1 is MGHDK and CDR2 is SYGVNS. The CDR3 DNA reads as TGTGCCAGCAGTGAATTCGGGGGGCGTTTAGCAGATACGCAGTATTTT. It translates to CASSEFGGRLADTQYF.

V usage is TRBV4-3 and J usage is TRBJ2-6; the match to TRBD1 covers 9 bases. V lost 2 bases to trimming and J lost 4 bases; unmatched junction nucleotides: 3. There are 16 residues in the CDR3. In germline, CDR1 is LGHNA, CDR2 YSLEER. Here the CDR3 reads CASSQFGTGGANVLTF. CDR3 nucleotides: TGCGCCAGCAGCCAATTCGGGACAGGGGGGGCCAACGTCCTGACTTTC.

This sequence joins TRBV7-9 and TRBJ1-2, with D possibly being TRBD1 (6 bases). The CDR3 length is 14 residues. V shed 3 bases and J shed 7 bases, with 15 bases lying between them. Germline-derived CDR1 and CDR2 are SEHNR and FQNEAQ (reference sequence). The chain's CDR3 is CASSFSGGRRGYTF. CDR3 sequence (DNA): TGTGCCAGCAGCTTTTCGGGGGGCAGGCGTGGCTACACCTTC.

The rearrangement uses TRBV7-2 and TRBJ2-2; D possibly corresponds to TRBD1 (5 bases). Trimming left V 5 bases short and J 5 bases short, with 18 bases between. CDR3 length: 16 residues. Germline V gives CDR1 SGHTA, CDR2 FQGNSA. The CDR3 coding sequence is TGTGCCAGCAGCCCCTACCCGACAGCGAGGACCGGGGAGCTGTTTTTT. Translation: CASSPYPTARTGELFF.

This clonotype turned up a few times. This sequence joins TRBV5-5 and TRBJ1-2, with D uncertain. Germline V lookup: CDR1 SGHKS, CDR2 YYEKEE (reference sequence). V dropped 2 bases and J dropped 4 bases, with 21 bases sitting between them. This CDR3 has 17 residues. The CDR3 protein is CASSFGVSKGNSYGYTF. The CDR3 DNA reads as TGTGCCAGCAGCTTTGGAGTCTCTAAGGGTAATAGCTATGGCTACACCTTC.